The 2 T cell receptor beta chains below were found in one sample sequenced in a study of CD8+ T cells in alopecia areata. Treatment here: oral pan-JAK inhibitor, 5-10 mg twice daily. Extraction and reverse transcription of RNA yielded cDNA as the sequencing template. Data came from immunoSEQ multiplex PCR; TCRdb stores just in-frame clones and leaves some out. This sample has 150,000 or so clones, with less than 75% found just once. The sequences come from CD4+ T cells sorted from blood, collected at approximately week 60, from a patient treated with tofacitinib. The receptors derive from a human donor with alopecia areata.

Regarding this clone: The same CDR3 arises from other DNA sequences in this sample as well. The DNA for the CDR3 is TGTGCCTGGGGCCTCTACGAGCAGTACTTC. Its protein is CAWGLYEQYF. V usage is TRBV30 and J usage is TRBJ2-7, with unresolved D. Trimming left V 5 bases short and J 3 bases short, with 5 bases between. Germline-derived CDR1 and CDR2 are GTSNPN and SVGIG (reference sequence). This CDR3 has 10 amino acids.

Here the CDR3 reads CASRSTGRLFF. CDR3 DNA: TGTGCCAGCAGGTCGACGGGCCGGCTGTTTTTT. V and J are TRBV2 and TRBJ1-4; D call uncertain. This CDR3 is 11 amino acids long. V lost 6 bases and J lost 14, with 13 bases in between. Germline values: CDR1 SNHLY, CDR2 FYNNEI.